This entry concerns a single T cell receptor (beta chain). As yet, its antigen is unknown. This record comes from a study of long-term antiretroviral therapy in people with HIV. Researchers report immunoSEQ v3.0 was run at survey level. Assay used: immunoSEQ multiplex PCR; TCRdb lists only in-frame clones, some missing. The sample has roughly 28,000 clones; 75% to 85% are singletons. The V gene lost 4 bases and the J gene lost 0 bases, with 20 bases spanning the gap. Germline V gene lookup returns CDR1 SGDLS and CDR2 YYNGEE. This CDR3 spans 18 amino acids. Overall study results and limits: Among HIV repertoires, CDR3 length ranges were narrower than those of controls. In the period from the mid-2000s to the late 2010s, blood was collected, possibly under older ART regimens. Information on adherence, resistance and therapy changes was unavailable.

This sequence was found in a man aged 45-65 years with HIV. This chain uses TRBV9 with TRBJ1-3; no clear D gene. The source was unsorted PBMCs, collected 2.9 years after starting antiretroviral therapy. This chain's CDR3 is CASSPTSSLSLSGNTIYF. CDR3 in DNA: TGTGCCAGCAGCCCGACATCTTCTCTCTCTCTCTCTGGAAACACCATATATTTT.